Presented here are 9 T cell receptor beta chains from one specimen sequenced in a study of post-analysis software for immune sequencing data. Findings and caveats of the study: Relative to controls, patients had about 5 TRBV segments at higher frequency, with TRBV5-6, TRBV5-1 and TRBV20-1 among these.

Their recognized antigens are unknown. The library was made from cDNA and included unique molecular identifiers. TCRdb reprocessed the PCR reads via MiXCR and lists one record per CDR3 protein. This table has roughly 540,000 distinct CDR3 sequences, around 34% appearing once. Specimen: blood. These receptors were taken from a girl under 18 with multiple sclerosis.

This clonotype has more than one count but fewer than ten. The chain couples TRBV11-2 to TRBJ2-7, with D uncertain. Germline V gives CDR1 SGHAT, CDR2 FQNNGV. This CDR3 comprises 13 residues. The V end was cut by 0 bases, the J end by 3 bases, with 6 bases between. CDR3: CASSLDLRYEQYF. In DNA form, the CDR3 reads TGTGCCAGCAGCTTAGATCTTCGCTACGAGCAGTACTTC.

The genes are TRBV29-1 and TRBJ1-2; D is possibly TRBD1 (6 bases). Germline lookup yields CDR1 SQVTM and CDR2 ANQGSEA. V gave up 0 bases and J gave up 4 bases, with 9 bases separating them. CDR3 size: 13 residues. The DNA of the CDR3 is TGCAGCGTTGAAGAAACAGGGACCTATGGCTACACCTTC. This sequence encodes CSVEETGTYGYTF.

The rearrangement links TRBV14 to TRBJ1-1, with TRBD1 identical over 8 bases. In germline, CDR1 is SGHDN, CDR2 FVKESK. Germline trimming cut 3 bases from V and 2 bases from J; bases unmatched to any gene: 8. This CDR3 has 16 residues. CDR3 sequence reads: CASSHRTGTGNTEAFF. The DNA of the CDR3 is TGTGCCAGCAGCCATAGGACAGGGACAGGAAACACTGAAGCTTTCTTT.

This clonotype was detected only a few times. The germline gene is not matched at one end of the junction; a read error may be the cause. The genes are TRBV10-3 and TRBJ1-5; unclear D gene. This CDR3 is built from 12 residues. Germline assignment: CDR1 ENHRY and CDR2 SYGVKD. The CDR3 region is CAIREWGQPQHF. In DNA, the CDR3 is TGTGCCATCAGAGAGTGGGGACAGCCCCAGCATTTT.

The table lists this clonotype with a few counts. This chain connects TRBV7-3 to TRBJ2-4; D possibly corresponds to TRBD2 (6 bases). The CDR3 has 13 amino acids. Between the trimmed V and J ends, which lost 5 bases and 8 bases, there was a span of 13 bases. The V gene's germline CDR1 is SGHTA and CDR2 FQGTGA. The chain's CDR3 is CASSPVGEDIQYF. The CDR3 DNA is TGTGCCAGCAGCCCCGTCGGGGAGGACATTCAGTACTTC.

The genes are TRBV7-8 and TRBJ2-2, with D maybe TRBD1 (5 bases). The germline V gene encodes CDR1 SGHVS and CDR2 FQNEAQ. V gave up 4 bases and J gave up 5 bases, with 8 bases separating them. CDR3 length: 13 amino acids. The CDR3: CASSYRFTGELFF. The CDR3 DNA is TGTGCCAGCAGCTACAGGTTTACCGGGGAGCTGTTTTTT.

This clonotype was counted only a few times. The chain employs TRBV20-1 and TRBJ2-5, with D uncertain. Trimming removed 0 bases at V and 1 base at J, with 9 bases between. Germline values: CDR1 DFQATT, CDR2 SNEGSKA (reference sequence). The CDR3 loop spans 14 amino acids. The CDR3 loop is CSAREVRFQETQYF. The CDR3, as DNA: TGCAGTGCTAGAGAGGTCCGGTTCCAAGAGACCCAGTACTTC.

This chain joins TRBV12-3 or TRBV12-4 and TRBJ2-3; the D gene is possibly TRBD2 (7 bases). Trimming pared 5 bases from V and 2 bases from J, leaving 17 bases between. The CDR3 has 16 amino acids. The CDR3 reads CASSRHLGGATDTQYF. In DNA form, the CDR3 reads TGTGCCAGCAGTCGCCACTTAGGGGGGGCCACAGATACGCAGTATTTT.

This clonotype was picked up one time. The chain joins TRBV5-1 to TRBJ1-1, with D unresolved. CDR3 length equals 15 residues. V dropped 0 bases and J dropped 5 bases, with 14 bases sitting between them. CDR1 SGHRS and CDR2 YFSETQ come from the germline V gene. CDR3 sequence: CASSLAFGVGTEAFF. In DNA, the CDR3 is TGCGCCAGCAGCTTGGCGTTTGGGGTAGGGACTGAAGCTTTCTTT.